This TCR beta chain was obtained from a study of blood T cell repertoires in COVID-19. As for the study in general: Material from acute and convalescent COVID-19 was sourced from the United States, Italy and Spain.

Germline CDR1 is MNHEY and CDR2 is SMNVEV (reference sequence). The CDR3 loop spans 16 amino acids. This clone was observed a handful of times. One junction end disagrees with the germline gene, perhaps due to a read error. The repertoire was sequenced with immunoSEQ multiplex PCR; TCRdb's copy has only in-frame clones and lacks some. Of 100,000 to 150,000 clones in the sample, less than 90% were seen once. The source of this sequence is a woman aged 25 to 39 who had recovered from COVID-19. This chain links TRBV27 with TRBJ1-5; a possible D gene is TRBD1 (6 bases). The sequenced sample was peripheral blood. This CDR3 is CASSISGTYSNQPQHF. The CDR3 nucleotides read TGTGCCAGCAGTATATCCGGGACATATAGCAATCAGCCCCAGCATTTT.